Presented here are 32 T cell receptor beta chains from one specimen sequenced in a study of post-analysis software for immune sequencing data. Study-wide findings and caveats: Comparison of patients with controls showed about 5 TRBV segments more frequent in patients, TRBV5-6, TRBV5-1 and TRBV20-1 among them.

Antigens for these TCRs are unknown. The authors incorporated unique molecular identifiers into the TCR beta cDNA libraries. TCRdb redid the calling of the PCR reads with MiXCR, one entry per CDR3 protein. The table includes roughly 870,000 distinct CDR3 sequences, about 57% detected once. The sequenced sample consisted of blood. The receptors come from a girl under 18 with multiple sclerosis.

V is TRBV6-5 and J is TRBJ2-7; 11 positions match TRBD2. This CDR3 has 14 residues. Looked up from germline, CDR1 is MNHEY and CDR2 is SVGAGI. The J segment lost 0 bases and the V segment lost 8 bases, leaving 3 bases of the junction unmatched. The CDR3, as DNA: TGTGCCAGCGCAACTAGCGGGGGCTCCTACGAGCAGTACTTC. Translated, it gives CASATSGGSYEQYF.

This clonotype was found a few times. V usage is TRBV7-9 and J usage is TRBJ2-7; tentative D call: TRBD2 (6 bases). Deletions cut 4 bases from V and 2 bases from J, with 12 bases between. The CDR3 contains 14 residues. CDR1 SEHNR and CDR2 FQNEAQ come from the germline V gene (reference sequence). The CDR3: CASSSPGGTYEQYF. DNA for the CDR3: TGTGCCAGCAGCTCGCCCGGGGGAACCTACGAGCAGTACTTC.

The CDR3 DNA reads TGCAGTGCTAGAGAAGGGGGGGTAATTCCTTATAATTCACCCCTCCACTTT. Amino acids: CSAREGGVIPYNSPLHF. V and J are TRBV20-1 and TRBJ1-6; possibly TRBD1 for D (6 bases). Germline assignment: CDR1 DFQATT and CDR2 SNEGSKA (reference sequence). The CDR3 loop spans 17 amino acids. Trimming took off 0 bases at V and 4 bases at J, with 16 bases between the two ends.

V and J are TRBV18 and TRBJ2-5; D is uncertain. Germline assignment: CDR1 KGHSH and CDR2 LQKENI. The CDR3 contains 11 residues. V was cut by 8 bases and J by 3 bases, with 7 bases left in between. CDR3 loop: CASAYEETQYF. The CDR3 DNA reads as TGTGCCAGCGCTTACGAAGAGACCCAGTACTTC.

The chain uses TRBV29-1 and TRBJ1-2; D remains ambiguous. Germline values: CDR1 SQVTM, CDR2 ANQGSEA. The ends were cut back, 0 bases at V and 0 bases at J, with 14 bases in the middle. The CDR3 is 16 residues long. CDR3 residues: CSVEDMPGRTNYGYTF. CDR3 nucleotides: TGCAGCGTTGAAGATATGCCCGGACGGACTAACTATGGCTACACCTTC.

The chain links TRBV12-3 or TRBV12-4 to TRBJ2-7, with D perhaps matching TRBD2 (7 bases). The DNA end favors TRBJ2-5, so the J call may be wrong. The CDR3 extends over 13 amino acids. The CDR3 nucleotides read TGTGCCAGCAGGTCCAGGGGAGGGGAGACCCAGTACTTC. Amino acids: CASRSRGGETQYF.

This clonotype was observed a handful of times. CDR3: CASRTGGSPLHF. DNA for the CDR3: TGTGCCAGCAGGACAGGTGGTTCACCCCTCCACTTT. The rearrangement joins TRBV27 to TRBJ1-6; D may be TRBD1 (6 bases). V shed 6 bases and J shed 9 bases, with 9 bases lying between them. Germline-derived CDR1 and CDR2 are MNHEY and SMNVEV (reference sequence). This CDR3 contains 12 residues.

The chain combines TRBV5-1 with TRBJ2-1, with a possible D match to TRBD1 (6 bases). Trimming removed 0 bases from V and 9 bases from J, with 22 bases in between. The CDR3 is made up of 17 amino acids. CDR1 SGHRS and CDR2 YFSETQ come from the germline V gene. The CDR3: CASSLATSQGTMGEQFF. The DNA for the CDR3 is TGCGCCAGCAGCTTGGCCACCTCACAGGGTACAATGGGTGAGCAGTTCTTC.

The CDR3 DNA sequence: TGCGCCAGCAGCCAGGTTTTAGCGGGATTGCAGACCCAGTACTTC. It specifies CASSQVLAGLQTQYF. The rearrangement uses TRBV4-1 and TRBJ2-5, with TRBD2 matching over 8 bases. The CDR3 length is 15 residues. Germline V gene sequence: CDR1 MGHRA, CDR2 YSYEKL. The junction had 9 bases not matched to a gene; V was cut back by 3 bases and J by 6 bases.

The V call is TRBV12-3 or TRBV12-4, the J call TRBJ1-2; D may be TRBD1 (5 bases). The CDR3 contains 13 residues. Trimming took 3 bases from V and 8 from J, leaving 13 bases between them. CDR3 loop: CASSLGESGGYTF. The CDR3 DNA reads as TGTGCCAGCAGTTTGGGGGAATCGGGAGGCTACACCTTC.

This clonotype was picked up a small number of times. CDR3 residues: CASSLRRGDNEQFF. The CDR3 nucleotides read TGTGCCAGCAGCTTGAGGCGAGGAGACAATGAGCAGTTCTTC. The V call is TRBV7-2, the J call TRBJ2-1; D gene uncertain. CDR3 length: 14 amino acids. Per germline, CDR1 SGHTA and CDR2 FQGNSA. V lost 3 bases and J 5 bases, leaving 11 bases between the germline ends.

The chain recombines TRBV29-1 with TRBJ1-1; 8 nucleotides line up with TRBD1. This CDR3 spans 13 amino acids. The germline V gene has CDR1 SQVTM and CDR2 ANQGSEA. The J segment lost 1 base and the V segment lost 5 bases, leaving 3 bases of the junction unmatched. CDR3 coding DNA: TGCAGCGTTTGTGGGACAGGGAACACTGAAGCTTTCTTT. This encodes CSVCGTGNTEAFF.

This chain joins TRBV29-1 and TRBJ1-2, with D possibly being TRBD1 (5 bases). This CDR3 is built from 17 residues. CDR1 is SQVTM and CDR2 is ANQGSEA in the germline V gene. The V end lost 3 bases, the J end lost 6 bases, and 26 bases lay between the germline ends. This CDR3 is CSVDRGGWASHPNGYTF. CDR3 DNA sequence: TGCAGCGTTGACCGCGGGGGATGGGCGTCCCATCCAAATGGCTACACCTTC.

The V and J genes are TRBV29-1 and TRBJ2-1; 14 positions agree with TRBD2. After removal of 4 bases from V and 9 bases from J, the junction contained 8 bases not matched to a gene. The CDR3 is 15 amino acids. The germline V gene has CDR1 SQVTM and CDR2 ANQGSEA. The CDR3 DNA reads as TGCAGCGTTGGCCGACTAGCGGGGGGGTCGGTTGAGCAGTTCTTC. Translation gives CSVGRLAGGSVEQFF.

The V gene is TRBV4-2, the J gene TRBJ2-3, with D possibly being TRBD2 (7 bases). Germline values: CDR1 LGHNA, CDR2 YNFKEQ. This CDR3 has 17 amino acids. Trimming left V 4 bases short and J 4 bases short, with 21 bases between. The CDR3 loop reads CASSPLGGGPFADTQYF. CDR3 nucleotides: TGTGCCAGCAGCCCCTTAGGGGGAGGGCCTTTCGCAGATACGCAGTATTTT.

This clonotype has a handful of counts. The gene calls are TRBV20-1 and TRBJ2-3; no firm D call. The V and J ends lost 5 bases and 0 bases respectively, with 12 bases between them. Germline V gene lookup returns CDR1 DFQATT and CDR2 SNEGSKA (reference sequence). The CDR3 length is 14 residues. The CDR3, as DNA: TGCAGTGCTCCCGAGACAAGGAGCACAGATACGCAGTATTTT. It yields the protein CSAPETRSTDTQYF.

This clonotype was observed once. The chain uses TRBV5-1 and TRBJ2-1; D call uncertain. From germline, CDR1 is SGHRS and CDR2 YFSETQ. The CDR3 consists of 13 residues. Trimming stripped 0 bases from V and 6 bases from J, with 7 bases between. The CDR3 DNA is TGCGCCAGCAGCTTGGCGGTAGGCAATGAGCAGTTCTTC. The encoded protein is CASSLAVGNEQFF.

This clonotype was counted a few times. The V gene is TRBV10-3, the J gene TRBJ1-2, with TRBD1 as a possible D gene (6 bases). The ends were cut back, 0 bases at V and 9 bases at J, with 11 bases in the middle. Germline values: CDR1 ENHRY, CDR2 SYGVKD. This CDR3 is built from 13 residues. In DNA form, the CDR3 reads TGTGCCATCAGTGAGTCGACACAGGGAAGCTACACCTTC. It specifies CAISESTQGSYTF.

The chain couples TRBV4-2 to TRBJ2-5, with 9 nucleotides matching TRBD2. Germline V gene sequence: CDR1 LGHNA, CDR2 YNFKEQ. After removal of 0 bases from V and 5 bases from J, the junction contained 7 bases not matched to a gene. The CDR3 runs 16 residues. The CDR3 loop is CASSQDWRGGGETQYF. CDR3 sequence (DNA): TGTGCCAGCAGCCAAGATTGGCGGGGGGGCGGTGAGACCCAGTACTTC.

The gene calls are TRBV20-1 and TRBJ2-7; 7 bases are shared with TRBD1. The J call may be mistaken, given a closer DNA end match to TRBJ2-5. CDR1 DFQATT and CDR2 SNEGSKA come from the germline V gene (reference sequence). The CDR3 sequence is 17 residues long. CDR3: CSAPNQGQRFPVETQYF. CDR3 coding DNA: TGCAGTGCTCCAAACCAGGGACAGAGATTCCCGGTGGAGACCCAGTACTTC.

The rearrangement joins TRBV20-1 to TRBJ1-1; 9 positions agree with TRBD1. The J segment lost 5 bases and the V segment lost 3 bases, leaving 4 bases of the junction unmatched. In germline, CDR1 is DFQATT, CDR2 SNEGSKA (reference sequence). The CDR3 runs 13 residues. CDR3 sequence: CSARRTGVTEAFF. CDR3 nucleotide sequence: TGCAGTGCTAGGAGGACAGGGGTTACTGAAGCTTTCTTT.

This clonotype was counted a single time. The rearrangement uses TRBV6-1 and TRBJ1-5; D is possibly TRBD1 (5 bases). The CDR3 covers 14 residues. The V and J ends lost 1 base and 6 bases respectively, with 10 bases between them. Germline V lookup: CDR1 MNHNS, CDR2 SASEGT. The CDR3 nucleotides read TGTGCCAGCAGTGAAGGTGGGGCAAGTCAGCCCCAGCATTTT. Its protein product is CASSEGGASQPQHF.

The chain is built from TRBV7-3 and TRBJ2-1; 14 bases align to TRBD2. V trimming: 9 bases; J trimming: 9 bases; junction bases outside the gene matches: 1. This CDR3 region has 12 residues. The germline V gene encodes CDR1 SGHTA and CDR2 FQGTGA. The CDR3 region is CASGLAGGEQFF. The CDR3 region has the DNA TGTGCCAGTGGACTAGCGGGGGGTGAGCAGTTCTTC.

This clonotype was seen just once. V is TRBV9 and J is TRBJ2-6; D is unclear. CDR1 SGDLS and CDR2 YYNGEE come from the germline V gene. CDR3 length: 16 residues. The V gene lost 0 bases and the J gene lost 5 bases, with 12 bases spanning the gap. CDR3 coding DNA: TGTGCCAGCAGCGTAGTGGAGCCCCACTGGGCCAACGTCCTGACTTTC. Translated, it gives CASSVVEPHWANVLTF.

V and J are TRBV29-1 and TRBJ2-1; D might be TRBD1 or TRBD2, each matching 6 bases. V was trimmed by 7 bases and J by 2 bases, leaving 12 bases between them. The germline V gene has CDR1 SQVTM and CDR2 ANQGSEA. The CDR3 contains 13 residues. CDR3 in DNA: TGCAGCGGGGGGGCGGGGACCTACAATGAGCAGTTCTTC. The encoded protein is CSGGAGTYNEQFF.

This clonotype was detected only a few times. The chain joins TRBV6-5 to TRBJ2-7; 9 nucleotides line up with TRBD1. This CDR3 has 15 residues. The germline CDR1 and CDR2 sequences are MNHEY and SVGAGI. J was trimmed by 5 bases and V by 1 base; bases with no gene match: 6. The chain's CDR3 is CASSYWGQGVDEQYF. The CDR3 DNA reads TGTGCCAGCAGTTACTGGGGACAGGGTGTCGACGAGCAGTACTTC.

This clonotype appeared a few times. The CDR3 DNA reads as TGTGCCAGCAGCTTGGAAGGTTGGGAGCAGTACTTC. It yields the protein CASSLEGWEQYF. The V call is TRBV5-5, the J call TRBJ2-7; D is uncertain. The germline CDR1 and CDR2 sequences are SGHKS and YYEKEE (reference sequence). The CDR3 extends over 12 amino acids. V dropped 0 bases and J dropped 7 bases, with 8 bases sitting between them.

J is TRBJ2-7 and V is TRBV6-5, with D uncertain. Germline CDR1 reads MNHEY; CDR2 reads SVGAGI. Trimming left V 4 bases short and J 6 bases short, with 13 bases between. CDR3 length: 13 amino acids. The CDR3 bases are TGTGCCAGCAGTTCCGCTCCATGGGGCGAGCAGTACTTC. It codes for CASSSAPWGEQYF.

This clonotype was seen once. CDR3 region: CASSADRGSYGYTF. As DNA, the CDR3 is TGTGCCAGCAGCGCCGACAGGGGGAGCTATGGCTACACCTTC. The rearrangement links TRBV7-2 to TRBJ1-2; 9 positions match TRBD1. Losses at the gene ends were 5 bases for V and 4 bases for J; bases not matched to a gene: 5. The germline gives CDR1 SGHTA, CDR2 FQGNSA. There are 14 residues in the CDR3.

This clonotype was seen only a few times. The genes are TRBV2 and TRBJ2-7; no reliable D call. The V end lost 6 bases, the J end lost 7 bases, and 19 bases lay between the germline ends. Germline values: CDR1 SNHLY, CDR2 FYNNEI. The CDR3 runs 14 residues. The CDR3: CASSSRQVDGEQYF. The CDR3 nucleotides read TGTGCCAGCAGCAGTAGGCAGGTGGATGGGGAGCAGTACTTC.

The gene calls are TRBV5-6 and TRBJ2-1, with 8 bases fitting TRBD2. Germline loops: CDR1 SGHDT, CDR2 YYEEEE. Losses at the gene ends were 1 base for V and 8 bases for J; bases not matched to a gene: 8. This CDR3 contains 15 residues. DNA for the CDR3: TGTGCCAGCAGCTTGTTAAACGGGGGGGTCCATGAGCAGTTCTTC. Translation gives CASSLLNGGVHEQFF.

The chain uses TRBV7-3 and TRBJ2-7; the D is unclear. TRBJ2-5 explains the end of the DNA better; the J call may be wrong. The CDR3 contains 14 residues. The germline V gene encodes CDR1 SGHTA and CDR2 FQGTGA. The CDR3 nucleotides read TGTGCCAGCAGCTTAGGTCCAAGTAAAGAGACCCAGTACTTC. Its protein product is CASSLGPSKETQYF.